This T cell receptor beta chain is from a study of blood T cell repertoires in COVID-19 (TCRdb year 2020). Some background on the complete study: Samples covering the acute and convalescent phases of COVID-19 were provided by collaborators in the United States, Italy and Spain. Where HLA class I and class II types were available, the types were taken from metadata supplied by the sample provider, not from assay-based typing. Samples were obtained from the ongoing ImmuneRACE study (first 160 participants) and from 1,000 to 1,500 subjects provided by 6 global collaborators. The repertoires were released in a freely available public database meant as a resource for research on the immune response to SARS-CoV-2. Nearly every sample came with metadata listing a de-identified subject ID, COVID-19 status, age in years and sex. The prospective study material was composed of cDNA or gDNA derived from T cells, B-cell-depleted T cells, or PBMCs. Subjects who had been exposed to COVID-19, were actively infected with it, or had recovered from it provided the deeply sampled blood TCRbeta repertoires that made up the dataset. Study-wide findings and limitations: How much clinical and demographic metadata was included differed by source and by participant, and the metadata was provided uncurated.

A remark on this clone: The target of this receptor is not known. The input lacks base qualities; no much larger clone sits a single base away.

TCRbeta CDR3 regions were amplified from genomic DNA by means of the immunoSEQ Assay, a bias-controlled multiplex PCR. In the authors' own workflow: Within the assay, amplification of reference gene primers was used to estimate how many nucleated cells each sample contained. To quantify the absolute abundance of each unique TCRbeta CDR3 rearrangement, sequence reads were collapsed and filtered. Productive Simpson clonality was computed per sample as the square root of Simpson's diversity index over productive rearrangements. Drawn from immuneACCESS, this table holds only the in-frame rearrangements with V and J called that TCRdb kept. Clones are partly lost; checked studies trace under half to an unresolved V gene and leave the rest unexplained. The V and J calls and the clone size are those of that table, but D and trimming were determined from the DNA. Within this sample are around 200,000 clones, with approximately 91% of them counted one time only. The ten top clones hold about 1% of the sample.

Whole blood was collected in K2EDTA tubes by collaborating institutions according to the institutions' own protocols. For TCRbeta analysis, collaborators shipped samples as frozen whole blood, isolated PBMCs, or DNA extracted from either of those sample types. Spanning cysteine to phenylalanine, the CDR3 consists of 15 amino acids. The sequence is cut down to CDR3 DNA, 45 bases in frame from base 1. At the junction V is shortened by 6 bases and J by 2 bases; bases outside the gene matches: 2. The germline V gene (reference sequence) provides CDR1 LNHDA and CDR2 SQIVND. This TCR came from a man aged 25 to 40 with acute or convalescent COVID-19. The sample taken for sequencing was peripheral blood. The sequence joins TRBV19 to TRBJ1-5; TRBD1 matches 12 bases in the middle. The CDR3 region reads CASRGTGGGNQPQHF. The DNA is TGTGCCAGTAGAGGGACAGGGGGCGGCAATCAGCCCCAGCATTTT.